This T cell receptor (beta chain) was observed in a study of OX40 agonist ivuxolimab in advanced cancers. Study at large: Dose-escalation cases comprised hepatocellular carcinoma, melanoma, renal cell or head and neck cancer.

A word on this clone: What it binds is unknown.

Overall study findings and caveats: The antigen specificity of the peripheral T cells (those that were expanded) was not determined. Relative to CD4+, CD8+ T cells held more expanded clones on average.

This CDR3 contains 17 residues. Trimming shortened V by 4 bases and J by 0 bases, and 17 bases separated the two germline ends. Sequenced by immunoSEQ multiplex PCR; TCRdb stores in-frame clones only, minus some. The sample holds 30,000 to 35,000 clones, roughly three quarters seen once. Sample: CD4+ or CD8+ T cells sorted from blood, taken in a trial of the OX40 agonist ivuxolimab. The clonotype was recovered from an adult with an advanced solid tumor such as melanoma, head and neck, liver or kidney cancer. The chain has TRBV5-3 and TRBJ2-4; tentatively, D is TRBD1 (6 bases). TRBV5-3 is flagged as an ORF with uncertain function. CDR3 in amino acids: CARSRHPGAVAKNIQYF. The CDR3 coding sequence is TGTGCCAGAAGCAGACATCCAGGGGCCGTAGCCAAAAACATTCAGTACTTC.